This T cell receptor beta chain was documented in a study of blood T cell repertoires in COVID-19. Study background: Sites in the United States, Italy and Spain provided acute and convalescent COVID-19 samples.

Only in-frame clones appear in the TCRdb table, and some are missing; sequencing was by immunoSEQ multiplex PCR. The sample lists under 400,000 clones; approximately 90% were seen once. Trimming cost V 5 bases and J 6 bases; bases outside gene matches: 13. The CDR3 totals 17 residues. CDR1 SGHVS and CDR2 FNYEAQ come from the germline V gene. This TCR was recovered from an older woman with COVID-19, enrolled during active disease. The genes are TRBV7-6 and TRBJ2-2; 9 bases match TRBD2. Material: peripheral blood. CDR3 residues: CASSPGGSGGAAGELFF. The CDR3 nucleotides are TGTGCCAGCAGCCCCGGAGGTAGCGGGGGAGCGGCCGGGGAGCTGTTTTTT.